The 14 T cell receptor beta chains given below trace back to one sample, sequenced in a study of blood T cell repertoires in COVID-19. TCRdb keeps only in-frame clones here, not all; method: immunoSEQ multiplex PCR. The sample lists roughly 200,000 clones; roughly 89% were seen once. Sample: peripheral blood. The receptors here all came from a man aged 55-75 years who had recovered from COVID-19.

The chain recombines TRBV2 with TRBJ1-5; D is unresolved. V gave up 2 bases and J gave up 4 bases, with 6 bases separating them. CDR1 is SNHLY and CDR2 is FYNNEI in the germline V gene. This CDR3 comprises 13 residues. The CDR3 reads CASSEFENQPQHF. Here the CDR3 DNA reads TGTGCCAGCAGTGAATTTGAGAATCAGCCCCAGCATTTT.

As DNA, the CDR3 is TGCAGCGTTGAAGGTCTAGCGGAGGGAAACCCCTCCTACAATGAGCAGTTCTTC. Translation: CSVEGLAEGNPSYNEQFF. The J gene is TRBJ2-1, the V gene TRBV29-1, with TRBD2 identical over 7 bases. After removal of 1 base from V and 0 bases from J, the junction contained 12 bases not matched to a gene. Germline-derived CDR1 and CDR2 are SQVTM and ANQGSEA. This CDR3 region has 18 residues.

The genes are TRBV18 and TRBJ2-7; the match to TRBD2 covers 7 bases. V lost 2 bases and J lost 6; bases outside the gene matches: 1. Germline CDR1 is KGHSH and CDR2 is LQKENI. The CDR3 loop spans 12 amino acids. CDR3 nucleotides: TGTGCCAGCTCACCAGGGGAGGGCGAGCAGTACTTC. It encodes CASSPGEGEQYF. The full variable domain, completed using reference TRBV18 and TRBJ2-7, is NAGVMQNPRHLVRRRGQEARLRCSPMKGHSHVYWYRQLPEEGLKFMVYLQKENIIDESGMPKERFSAEFPKEGPSILRIQQVVRGDSAAYFCASSPGEGEQYFGPGTRLTVT.

The V and J genes are TRBV5-4 and TRBJ1-3, with TRBD1 matching 9 bases. The CDR3 consists of 15 residues. V lost 4 bases to trimming and J lost 7 bases; unmatched junction nucleotides: 9. In germline, CDR1 is SGHNT, CDR2 YYREEE (reference sequence). Here the CDR3 DNA reads TGTGCCAGCAGCCCCGGGACAGGGATGAGGAACACCATATATTTT. It encodes CASSPGTGMRNTIYF.

This rearrangement joins TRBV2 to TRBJ1-1, with 9 bases that match TRBD1. V lost 6 bases to trimming and J lost 0 bases; unmatched junction nucleotides: 8. Germline lookup yields CDR1 SNHLY and CDR2 FYNNEI. CDR3 length: 16 residues. CDR3 region: CASRPDRGSMNTEAFF. In nucleotides, the CDR3 is TGTGCCAGCAGACCGGACAGGGGCTCCATGAACACTGAAGCTTTCTTT. Full variable domain (rest looked up from reference TRBV2 and TRBJ1-1): EPEVTQTPSHQVTQMGQEVILRCVPISNHLYFYWYRQILGQKVEFLVSFYNNEISEKSEIFDDQFSVERPDGSNFTLKIRSTKLEDSAMYFCASRPDRGSMNTEAFFGQGTRLTVV.

The V call is TRBV6-5, the J call TRBJ1-2, with 9 bases aligning to TRBD1. After removal of 4 bases from V and 1 base from J, the junction contained 7 bases not matched to a gene. The CDR3 extends over 16 amino acids. The V gene's germline CDR1 is MNHEY and CDR2 SVGAGI. DNA for the CDR3: TGTGCCAGCAGTTTTGTGTGGGACAGGGTTAACTATGGCTACACCTTC. Amino acids: CASSFVWDRVNYGYTF.

This clone was counted a few times. This CDR3 is CASSPAGFGQPQHF. The CDR3 nucleotides read TGTGCCAGCAGTCCCGCGGGGTTCGGTCAGCCCCAGCATTTT. The V call is TRBV28, the J call TRBJ1-5; D is uncertain. Trimming shortened V by 5 bases and J by 6 bases, and 14 bases separated the two germline ends. The CDR3 sequence is 14 residues long. Germline assignment: CDR1 MDHEN and CDR2 SYDVKM.

This chain links TRBV19 with TRBJ1-5; D is unclear. The CDR3 extends over 15 amino acids. V was trimmed by 3 bases and J by 2 bases, leaving 11 bases between them. Looked up from germline, CDR1 is LNHDA and CDR2 is SQIVND (reference sequence). The DNA for the CDR3 is TGTGCCAGTAGTATTCCCGGGAGGGGCAATCAGCCCCAGCATTTT. Translating gives CASSIPGRGNQPQHF.

The chain couples TRBV6-1 to TRBJ1-5, with D perhaps TRBD1 (5 bases). Trimming stripped 4 bases from V and 0 bases from J, with 16 bases between. The germline V gene encodes CDR1 MNHNS and CDR2 SASEGT. This CDR3 contains 17 residues. CDR3 sequence reads: CASSAKGRTYSNQPQHF. CDR3 DNA sequence: TGTGCCAGCAGTGCTAAAGGACGGACATATAGCAATCAGCCCCAGCATTTT.

The CDR3 region has the DNA TGTGCCAGCAGCTCTAGGACTAGCGGGGGGCCCGACACCGGGGAGCTGTTTTTT. Its translation: CASSSRTSGGPDTGELFF. The rearrangement uses TRBV7-9 and TRBJ2-2, with TRBD2 identical over 14 bases. V lost 4 bases to trimming and J lost 3 bases; unmatched junction nucleotides: 7. The germline V gene has CDR1 SEHNR and CDR2 FQNEAQ (reference sequence). This CDR3 spans 18 amino acids.

The chain recombines TRBV5-6 with TRBJ1-4; D ambiguous. The CDR3 is made up of 13 amino acids. Germline V gene lookup returns CDR1 SGHDT and CDR2 YYEEEE. V was trimmed by 5 bases and J by 8 bases, leaving 13 bases between them. The CDR3 is CASSSISEEKLFF. Here the CDR3 DNA reads TGTGCCAGCAGTTCCATTTCGGAGGAAAAACTGTTTTTT.

The gene calls are TRBV19 and TRBJ1-5; 7 nucleotides agree with TRBD1. The junction had 8 bases not matched to a gene; V was cut back by 6 bases and J by 0 bases. This CDR3 is built from 16 residues. Germline CDR1 reads LNHDA; CDR2 reads SQIVND (reference sequence). CDR3: CASSSLGTDSNQPQHF. The CDR3 bases are TGTGCCAGTAGCTCCCTGGGGACAGATAGCAATCAGCCCCAGCATTTT.

This clone turned up a few times. CDR3 nucleotide sequence: TGCGCCAGCAGCCAAGAGGCGGGAAACCCAGATACGCAGTATTTT. Translation gives CASSQEAGNPDTQYF. The chain combines TRBV4-1 with TRBJ2-3, with D tentatively TRBD2 (6 bases). V was clipped by 0 bases and J by 4 bases, with 11 bases between them. Germline-derived CDR1 and CDR2 are MGHRA and YSYEKL. This CDR3 comprises 15 residues.

The chain combines TRBV5-5 with TRBJ2-7; possibly TRBD2 for D (5 bases). The CDR3 has 12 residues. CDR1 SGHKS and CDR2 YYEKEE come from the germline V gene (reference sequence). Trimming removed 4 bases at V and 3 bases at J, with 8 bases between. The CDR3 region has the DNA TGTGCCAGCAGCCGAGGGTTCTACGAGCAGTACTTC. It yields the protein CASSRGFYEQYF.